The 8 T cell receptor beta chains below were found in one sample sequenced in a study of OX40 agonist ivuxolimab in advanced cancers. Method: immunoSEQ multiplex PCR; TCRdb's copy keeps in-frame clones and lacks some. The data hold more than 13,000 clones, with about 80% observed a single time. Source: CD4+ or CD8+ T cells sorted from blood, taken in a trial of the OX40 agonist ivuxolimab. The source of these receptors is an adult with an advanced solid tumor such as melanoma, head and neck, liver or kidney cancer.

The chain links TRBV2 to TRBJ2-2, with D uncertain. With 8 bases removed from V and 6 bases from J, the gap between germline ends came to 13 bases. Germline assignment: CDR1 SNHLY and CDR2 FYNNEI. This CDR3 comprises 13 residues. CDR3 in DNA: TGTGCCAGCGGGCGGTTTATTCCCGGGGAGCTGTTTTTT. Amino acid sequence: CASGRFIPGELFF.

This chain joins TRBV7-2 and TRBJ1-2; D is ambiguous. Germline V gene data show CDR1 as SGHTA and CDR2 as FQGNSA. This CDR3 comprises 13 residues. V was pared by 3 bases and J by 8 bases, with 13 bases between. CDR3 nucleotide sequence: TGTGCCAGCAGCTTTGACTCCTCCCGCGGCTACACCTTC. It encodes CASSFDSSRGYTF.

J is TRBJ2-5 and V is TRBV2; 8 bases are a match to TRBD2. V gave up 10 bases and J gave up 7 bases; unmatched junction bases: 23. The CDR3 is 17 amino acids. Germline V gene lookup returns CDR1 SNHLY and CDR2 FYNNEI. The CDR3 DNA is TGTGCCAAGCTACGCTTCCCCCCGGGGCGGGGGGAGGTGACCCAGTACTTC. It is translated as CAKLRFPPGRGEVTQYF. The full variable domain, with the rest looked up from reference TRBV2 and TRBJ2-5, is EPEVTQTPSHQVTQMGQEVILRCVPISNHLYFYWYRQILGQKVEFLVSFYNNEISEKSEIFDDQFSVERPDGSNFTLKIRSTKLEDSAMYFCAKLRFPPGRGEVTQYFGPGTRLLVL.

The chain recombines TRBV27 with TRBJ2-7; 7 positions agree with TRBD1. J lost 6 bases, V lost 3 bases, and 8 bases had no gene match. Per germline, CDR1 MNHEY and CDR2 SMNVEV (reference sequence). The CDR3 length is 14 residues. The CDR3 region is CASSFLDRAGEQYF. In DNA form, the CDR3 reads TGTGCCAGCAGTTTCCTCGACAGGGCCGGCGAGCAGTACTTC.

CDR3: CASSDTGTDTQYF. The CDR3 DNA sequence: TGCGCCAGCAGTGACACGGGCACAGATACGCAGTATTTT. V usage is TRBV10-2 and J usage is TRBJ2-3; no clear D. V lost 3 bases to trimming and J lost 1 base, with 5 bases between them. The CDR3 runs to 13 residues. CDR1 and CDR2 from the germline V gene are WSHSY and SAAADI.

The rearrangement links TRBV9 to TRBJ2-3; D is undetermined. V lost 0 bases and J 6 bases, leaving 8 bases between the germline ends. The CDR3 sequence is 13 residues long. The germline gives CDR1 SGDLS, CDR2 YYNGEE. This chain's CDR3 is CASSVGAFDTQYF. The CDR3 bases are TGTGCCAGCAGCGTAGGGGCATTCGATACGCAGTATTTT.

Written as DNA, the CDR3 is TGTGCCAGCAGGCCGACGACGGTCCTCTATGGCTACACCTTC. Protein product: CASRPTTVLYGYTF. The chain combines TRBV11-2 with TRBJ1-2; no reliable D call. The CDR3 covers 14 residues. The V gene lost 6 bases and the J gene lost 4 bases, with 15 bases spanning the gap. The germline V gene has CDR1 SGHAT and CDR2 FQNNGV.

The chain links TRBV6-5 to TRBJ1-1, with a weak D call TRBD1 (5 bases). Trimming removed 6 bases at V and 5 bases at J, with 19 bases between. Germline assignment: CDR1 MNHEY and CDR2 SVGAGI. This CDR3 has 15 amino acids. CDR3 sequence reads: CASRVDGREGTEAFF. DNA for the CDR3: TGTGCCAGCAGAGTTGATGGCAGGGAGGGTACTGAAGCTTTCTTT.